Shown below are 23 T cell receptor beta chains from a single sample sequenced in a study of T-cell reconstitution after alpha-beta-depleted transplantation in children. A TCRbeta library incorporating unique molecular identifiers was prepared. Each CDR3 protein gets one entry after TCRdb re-called the PCR reads with MiXCR. The sample consists of several thousand distinct CDR3 sequences, around a tenth of them appearing once. Source: PBMCs, mostly from graft donor cells, taken 180 days after TCRalphabeta/CD19-depleted stem cell transplant. The receptors derive from a child younger than two who had a stem cell transplant for acute myeloid leukemia, so the T cells may come from the graft donor.

This clonotype is medium-sized in the sample. The chain couples TRBV25-1 to TRBJ2-5; D is uncertain. CDR1 is MGHDK and CDR2 is SYGVNS in the germline V gene. The CDR3 spans 13 residues. The germline V and J ends were trimmed by 3 bases and 4 bases, with 9 bases remaining between them. In nucleotides, the CDR3 is TGTGCCAGCAGTGAGTACGGCCGAGAGACCCAGTACTTC. It translates to CASSEYGRETQYF.

On this clonotype: This may come from a read error, since a much larger clone is one base off. V gene TRBV3-1 combines with J gene TRBJ1-2; 7 nucleotides match TRBD1. This CDR3 spans 14 amino acids. Germline assignment: CDR1 LGHDT and CDR2 YNNKEL (reference sequence). The CDR3 coding sequence is TGTGCCAGCAGCCTCGGGACAGAGGGCTATGGCGACACCTTC. As protein: CASSLGTEGYGDTF. The full variable domain, its missing parts supplied by reference TRBV3-1 and TRBJ1-2, is DTAVSQTPKYLVTQMGNDKSIKCEQNLGHDTMYWYKQDSKKFLKIMFSYNNKELIINETVPNRFSPKSPDKAHLNLHINSLELGDSAVYFCASSLGTEGYGDTFGSGTRLTVV.

This clonotype has at least ten counts. The chain carries TRBV6-5 and TRBJ1-2; D unresolved. The length of the CDR3 is 14 residues. Germline-derived CDR1 and CDR2 are MNHEY and SVGAGI. V was clipped by 2 bases and J by 4 bases, with 11 bases between them. The CDR3 coding sequence is TGTGCCAGCAGTTACAACGGCTTAAGCTATGGCTACACCTTC. As protein: CASSYNGLSYGYTF.

This clonotype occurred many times. V is TRBV24-1 and J is TRBJ2-2, with D unresolved. In germline, CDR1 is KGHDR, CDR2 SFDVKD. The CDR3 runs 15 residues. V was cut by 0 bases and J by 3 bases, with 7 bases left in between. CDR3 in amino acids: CATSDLVDDTGELFF. The CDR3 DNA reads as TGTGCCACCAGTGATTTGGTGGATGACACCGGGGAGCTGTTTTTT.

This clonotype was seen ten or more times. The V gene is TRBV6-1, the J gene TRBJ1-4, with 7 positions matching TRBD1. This CDR3 has 15 residues. The J segment lost 8 bases and the V segment lost 2 bases, leaving 8 bases of the junction unmatched. Germline V lookup: CDR1 MNHNS, CDR2 SASEGT. CDR3 amino acids: CASSEWGGGQEKLFF. The CDR3 region has the DNA TGTGCCAGCAGTGAATGGGGGGGGGGACAGGAAAAACTGTTTTTT.

In its sample, this clonotype ranks as medium-sized. This sequence joins TRBV20-1 and TRBJ2-7, with D unclear. V was trimmed by 3 bases and J by 6 bases, leaving 12 bases between them. There are 12 residues in the CDR3. CDR1 and CDR2 from the germline V gene are DFQATT and SNEGSKA (reference sequence). This CDR3 reads CSASRVSGEQYF. DNA of the CDR3: TGCAGTGCTAGCCGGGTATCAGGCGAGCAGTACTTC.

The table lists this clonotype with many counts. The rearrangement uses TRBV7-6 and TRBJ1-2; D is possibly TRBD1 (6 bases). The CDR3 has 12 residues. The V gene lost 8 bases and the J gene lost 3 bases, with 10 bases spanning the gap. Germline CDR1 reads SGHVS; CDR2 reads FNYEAQ. CDR3: CASGGPDYGYTF. The CDR3 DNA is TGTGCCAGCGGGGGGCCGGACTATGGCTACACCTTC.

This clonotype is labeled medium-sized. The V and J genes are TRBV10-2 and TRBJ1-1, with 7 positions matching TRBD1. This CDR3 is built from 15 residues. V lost 3 bases and J lost 5; bases outside the gene matches: 9. Germline lookup yields CDR1 WSHSY and CDR2 SAAADI. CDR3: CASSEATGAKTEAFF. The CDR3 nucleotides are TGCGCCAGCAGTGAAGCCACAGGGGCGAAAACTGAAGCTTTCTTT.

This clonotype was seen many times. The chain recombines TRBV27 with TRBJ1-6; D is perhaps TRBD1 (5 bases). Germline V gene lookup returns CDR1 MNHEY and CDR2 SMNVEV (reference sequence). The germline V and J ends were trimmed by 8 bases and 5 bases, with 22 bases remaining between them. This CDR3 has 17 residues. This CDR3 is CASPWSQGEGNNSPLHF. The DNA of the CDR3 is TGTGCCAGCCCATGGTCGCAGGGAGAAGGGAATAATTCACCCCTCCACTTT.

This clonotype was recorded at least ten times. J is TRBJ2-5 and V is TRBV7-9; D is undetermined. CDR3 size: 15 residues. Germline lookup yields CDR1 SEHNR and CDR2 FQNEAQ (reference sequence). Trimming pared 1 base from V and 2 bases from J, leaving 11 bases between. The CDR3 bases are TGTGCCAGCAGCTTAGAGGCCGTGGATCAAGAGACCCAGTACTTC. It encodes CASSLEAVDQETQYF.

Ten or more counts support this clonotype. The chain recombines TRBV6-1 with TRBJ2-7; D is unresolved. Trimming cost V 1 base and J 0 bases, with 10 bases left between them. Germline lookup yields CDR1 MNHNS and CDR2 SASEGT. The CDR3 has 15 residues. CDR3 sequence: CASSEDGLPSYEQYF. DNA for the CDR3: TGTGCCAGCAGTGAAGACGGCCTCCCCTCCTACGAGCAGTACTTC.

By frequency in the sample, this clonotype is medium-sized. V is TRBV7-9 and J is TRBJ2-7; weak D call: TRBD2 (5 bases). Trimming pared 5 bases from V and 6 bases from J, leaving 26 bases between. The CDR3 runs to 17 residues. The germline V gene encodes CDR1 SEHNR and CDR2 FQNEAQ (reference sequence). The CDR3 reads CASSPPRWTPSRVEQYF. CDR3 sequence (DNA): TGTGCCAGCAGCCCCCCCCGGTGGACTCCTAGCCGTGTCGAGCAGTACTTC.

This clonotype was detected ten times or more. The CDR3 here is CASTMGGSDTQYF. CDR3 sequence (DNA): TGTGCCAGTACCATGGGGGGGTCAGATACGCAGTATTTT. The chain combines TRBV19 with TRBJ2-3; 7 bases are a match to TRBD2. Germline trimming cut 7 bases from V and 4 bases from J; bases unmatched to any gene: 5. There are 13 residues in the CDR3. The germline V gene has CDR1 LNHDA and CDR2 SQIVND (reference sequence).

This clonotype was counted many times. The chain is built from TRBV7-3 and TRBJ1-4; maybe TRBD1 (5 bases). Germline lookup yields CDR1 SGHTA and CDR2 FQGTGA. This CDR3 is built from 16 residues. V lost 5 bases and J 0 bases, leaving 13 bases between the germline ends. The CDR3, as DNA: TGTGCCAGCAGCCTGGGGCCTGCTGCAACTAATGAAAAACTGTTTTTT. It specifies CASSLGPAATNEKLFF.

By share of the sample, this clonotype is medium-sized. The chain employs TRBV19 and TRBJ2-1; a possible D gene is TRBD1 (7 bases). Germline CDR1 LNHDA, CDR2 SQIVND (reference sequence). The CDR3 is 15 amino acids. Trimming removed 3 bases at V and 0 bases at J, with 9 bases between. CDR3 sequence: CASSIQGGSYNEQFF. In nucleotides, the CDR3 is TGTGCCAGTAGTATCCAGGGGGGCTCCTACAATGAGCAGTTCTTC.

This clonotype was counted between two and nine times. The chain links TRBV2 to TRBJ2-2; 12 nucleotides match TRBD2. Germline V gene sequence: CDR1 SNHLY, CDR2 FYNNEI. CDR3 length: 15 amino acids. Trimming took 8 bases from V and 4 from J; bases not matched to a gene: 5. Written as DNA, the CDR3 is TGTGCCAGCTCCGGACTAGCGGGATTCACCGGGGAGCTGTTTTTT. Translating gives CASSGLAGFTGELFF. Full variable domain (outside the CDR3, taken from reference TRBV2 and TRBJ2-2): EPEVTQTPSHQVTQMGQEVILRCVPISNHLYFYWYRQILGQKVEFLVSFYNNEISEKSEIFDDQFSVERPDGSNFTLKIRSTKLEDSAMYFCASSGLAGFTGELFFGEGSRLTVL.

This clonotype was seen at least ten times. The chain joins TRBV4-1 to TRBJ2-1; 11 positions match TRBD2. Trimming at V came to 1 base and at J to 9 bases, leaving 8 bases not matched to a gene. There are 16 residues in the CDR3. The germline gives CDR1 MGHRA, CDR2 YSYEKL. CDR3 coding DNA: TGCGCCAGCAGCCAAGGGTATAGCGGGAGGGGTGGTGAGCAGTTCTTC. Its translation: CASSQGYSGRGGEQFF.

This clonotype is labeled as medium-sized. The rearrangement joins TRBV5-6 to TRBJ2-1, with TRBD2 as a possible D gene (6 bases). From germline, CDR1 is SGHDT and CDR2 YYEEEE. The CDR3 is 14 residues long. Deletions cut 6 bases from V and 4 bases from J, with 14 bases between. CDR3 sequence (DNA): TGTGCCAGCACCCTTGGGACTGAATACAATGAGCAGTTCTTC. Amino acid sequence: CASTLGTEYNEQFF.

This clonotype is large. The CDR3 spells CASSLYKDGLFF. For the CDR3, the DNA is TGTGCCAGCAGCTTATATAAGGACGGGCTGTTTTTT. The rearrangement uses TRBV7-8 and TRBJ2-2; unclear D gene. Germline CDR1 is SGHVS and CDR2 is FQNEAQ. The CDR3 sequence is 12 residues long. The V end lost 2 bases, the J end lost 13 bases, and 11 bases lay between the germline ends.

By frequency in the sample, this clonotype is medium-sized. This chain joins TRBV7-9 and TRBJ2-4; tentatively, D is TRBD1 (5 bases). CDR3 length equals 15 residues. Germline CDR1 SEHNR, CDR2 FQNEAQ (reference sequence). With 8 bases removed from V and 2 bases from J, the gap between germline ends came to 16 bases. CDR3 in amino acids: CASHRKVGSKNIQYF. CDR3 coding DNA: TGTGCCAGCCACAGGAAAGTGGGGTCCAAAAACATTCAGTACTTC.

This clonotype has a count of ten or more. This chain joins TRBV12-3 or TRBV12-4 and TRBJ2-2; 7 bases agree with TRBD2. The length of the CDR3 is 19 residues. V shed 1 base and J 2 bases; nucleotides not matched to a gene: 13. The CDR3 here is CASSLVILGLAVNTGELFF. The CDR3 DNA follows: TGTGCCAGCAGTTTAGTTATTTTAGGGCTAGCGGTTAACACCGGGGAGCTGTTTTTT.

J is TRBJ1-2 and V is TRBV12-3 or TRBV12-4; unclear D gene. The CDR3 sequence is 13 residues long. Trimming took 3 bases from V and 2 from J, leaving 7 bases between them. The DNA for the CDR3 is TGTGCCAGCAGTTTTGACGGAAACTATGGCTACACCTTC. Translated: CASSFDGNYGYTF.

At least ten counts were recorded for this clonotype. The chain recombines TRBV7-2 with TRBJ2-7; D may be TRBD1 or TRBD2 (5 bases each). Looked up from germline, CDR1 is SGHTA and CDR2 is FQGNSA. The CDR3 is 17 residues long. Trimming removed 0 bases at V and 0 bases at J, with 15 bases between. CDR3 protein: CASSLAPGQIYSYEQYF. The CDR3 region has the DNA TGTGCCAGCAGCTTAGCGCCGGGGCAGATTTACTCCTACGAGCAGTACTTC.